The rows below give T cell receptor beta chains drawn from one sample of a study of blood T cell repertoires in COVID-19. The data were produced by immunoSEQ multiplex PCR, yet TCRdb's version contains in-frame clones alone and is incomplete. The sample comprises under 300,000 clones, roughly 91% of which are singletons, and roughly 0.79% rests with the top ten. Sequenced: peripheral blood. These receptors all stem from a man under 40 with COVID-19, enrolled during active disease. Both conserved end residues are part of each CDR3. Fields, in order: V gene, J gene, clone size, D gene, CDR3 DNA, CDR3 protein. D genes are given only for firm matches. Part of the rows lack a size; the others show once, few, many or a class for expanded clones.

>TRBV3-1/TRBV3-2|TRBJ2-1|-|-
TGTGCCAGCAGCCGCCCAGGGTCGACCTACAATGAGCAGTTCTTC
CASSRPGSTYNEQFF
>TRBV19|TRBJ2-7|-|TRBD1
TGTGCCAGTAGTATAGATAGACAGGGCTCCTACGAGCAGTACTTC
CASSIDRQGSYEQYF
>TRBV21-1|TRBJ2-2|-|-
TGTGCCAGCAGCAAACCCGGGACACTGAACACCGGGGAGCTGTTTTTT
CASSKPGTLNTGELFF
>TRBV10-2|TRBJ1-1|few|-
TGCGCCAGCGGGCACATCTATGAGGGCACTGAAGCTTTCTTT
CASGHIYEGTEAFF
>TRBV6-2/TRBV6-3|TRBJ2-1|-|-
TGTGCCAGCAGTTATCTGAGGACAGCCCCCCGCAATGAGCAGTTCTTC
CASSYLRTAPRNEQFF
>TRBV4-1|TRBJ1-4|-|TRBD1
TGCGCCAGCAGCCCTGGATCAGGACAGGGAAATGAAAAACTGTTTTTT
CASSPGSGQGNEKLFF
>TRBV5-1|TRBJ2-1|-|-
TGCGCCAGCAGCCGAATCACAGGTCAATCGGAGCAGTTCTTC
CASSRITGQSEQFF
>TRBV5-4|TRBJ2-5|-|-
TGTGCCAGCCACGCTTTCATCGGAGGGACAGAGACCCAGTACTTC
CASHAFIGGTETQYF
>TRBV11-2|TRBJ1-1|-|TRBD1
TGTGCCAGCAGCTCCTTACAGGGGGATGATACTGAAGCTTTCTTT
CASSSLQGDDTEAFF
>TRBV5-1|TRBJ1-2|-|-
TGCGCCAGCAGATGGGGTGGACAAAACTATGGCTACACCTTC
CASRWGGQNYGYTF
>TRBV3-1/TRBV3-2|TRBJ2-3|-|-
TGTGCCAGCAGCCAAGCAGGAGGTGGAGGGGATGATACGCAGTATTTT
CASSQAGGGGDDTQYF
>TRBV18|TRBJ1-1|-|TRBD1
TGTGCCAGCTCACCGGAGACAGGGGCCACTGAAGCTTTCTTT
CASSPETGATEAFF
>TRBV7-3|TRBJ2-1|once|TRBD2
TGTGCCAGCAGAGCCGGTAGCGGGGGTAGGGAGTTCTTC
CASRAGSGGREFF
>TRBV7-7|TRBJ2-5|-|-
TGTGCCAGCACCACTCAGGGCGGTGGGACCCAGTACTTC
CASTTQGGGTQYF
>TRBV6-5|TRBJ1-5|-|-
TGTGCCAGCAGTCCAGCAGGGTACAATCAGCCCCAGCATTTT
CASSPAGYNQPQHF
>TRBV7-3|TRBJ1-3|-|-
TGTGCCAGCAGCCCCAACTCTGGAAACACCATATATTTT
CASSPNSGNTIYF
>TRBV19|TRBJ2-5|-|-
TGTGCCAGTAGTATAGGGCCAGGGGATAGGAAGACCCAGTACTTC
CASSIGPGDRKTQYF
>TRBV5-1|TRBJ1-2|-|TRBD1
TGCGCCAGCACCCCCGGGACAGGGAAATATGGCTACACCTTC
CASTPGTGKYGYTF
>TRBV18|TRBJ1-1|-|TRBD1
TGTGCCAGCTCACCGCAAGACAGGGCCACTGAAGCTTTCTTT
CASSPQDRATEAFF
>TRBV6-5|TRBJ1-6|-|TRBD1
TGTGCCAGCAGTTACACGACAGGGGATGACTCACCCCTCCACTTT
CASSYTTGDDSPLHF
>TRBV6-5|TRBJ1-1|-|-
TGTGCCAGCAGTTTAACGAGGAACACTGAAGCTTTCTTT
CASSLTRNTEAFF
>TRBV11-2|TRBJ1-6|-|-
TGTGCCAGCAGCCCAAGCACGGGGGCCCTCCACTTT
CASSPSTGALHF
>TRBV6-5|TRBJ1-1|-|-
TGTGCCAGCAGTTACCTATGCAGGGGACCCTACTGCCGGGCTTTCTTT
CASSYLCRGPYCRAFF
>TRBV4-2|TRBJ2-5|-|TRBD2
TGTGCCAGCAGCCAGGAACCGGGACTAGCGCTGGAGACCCAGTACTTC
CASSQEPGLALETQYF
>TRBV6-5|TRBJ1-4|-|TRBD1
TGTGCCAGCAGTCCACTACAGGGGGCGGGGGAAAAACTGTTTTTT
CASSPLQGAGEKLFF
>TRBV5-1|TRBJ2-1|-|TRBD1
TGCGCCAGCAGCTTGGCCGGGACAGGGAGGGAGCAGTTCTTC
CASSLAGTGREQFF
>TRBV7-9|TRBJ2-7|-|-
TGTGCCAGCAGCTTCGGAGTGAGCTCCTACGAGCAGTACTTC
CASSFGVSSYEQYF
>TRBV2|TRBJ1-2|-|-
TGTGCCAGCAGTCCGCTAAACTATGGCTACACCTTC
CASSPLNYGYTF
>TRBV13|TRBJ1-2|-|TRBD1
TGTGCCAGCAGCCTCACCGGGACAGGGGGCTACACCTTC
CASSLTGTGGYTF
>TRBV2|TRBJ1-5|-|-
TGTGCCAGCAAGGGCGACAGCCTTTATCAGCCCCAGCATTTT
CASKGDSLYQPQHF
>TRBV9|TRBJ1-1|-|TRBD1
TGTGCCAGCAGCGTAGAATGGGCAGGGGGAGGCACTGAAGCTTTCTTT
CASSVEWAGGGTEAFF
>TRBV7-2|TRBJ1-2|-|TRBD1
TGTGCCAGCAGCCTAGGAATGACAGGGGACTACACCTTC
CASSLGMTGDYTF
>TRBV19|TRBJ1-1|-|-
TGTGCCAGTAGAAACAGCGGGAGGGAGGGCACTGAAGCTTTCTTT
CASRNSGREGTEAFF
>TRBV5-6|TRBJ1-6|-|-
TGTGCCAGCAGCCAGACAGGATATAATTCACCCCTCCACTTT
CASSQTGYNSPLHF
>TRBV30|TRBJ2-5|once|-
TGTGCCTGGAGTGTGACTGAAGAGACCCAGTACTTC
CAWSVTEETQYF
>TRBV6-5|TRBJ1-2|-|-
TGTGCCAGCAGGAGAGACCCCCGCGAGGGCCATGGCTACACCTTC
CASRRDPREGHGYTF
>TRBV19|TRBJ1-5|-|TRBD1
TGTGCCAGTAGTACACAGGGGCGCCAGCCCCAGCATTTT
CASSTQGRQPQHF
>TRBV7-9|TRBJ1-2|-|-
TGTGCCAGCAGAGTAGGGGGGGACTATGGCTACACCTTC
CASRVGGDYGYTF
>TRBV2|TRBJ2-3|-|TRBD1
TGTGCCAGCAGCCTACAAGGACAGGGTAGTACAGATACGCAGTATTTT
CASSLQGQGSTDTQYF
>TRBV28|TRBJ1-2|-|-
TGTGCCAGCAGTTTTAGGGGGTTGGGAGGCTACACCTTC
CASSFRGLGGYTF